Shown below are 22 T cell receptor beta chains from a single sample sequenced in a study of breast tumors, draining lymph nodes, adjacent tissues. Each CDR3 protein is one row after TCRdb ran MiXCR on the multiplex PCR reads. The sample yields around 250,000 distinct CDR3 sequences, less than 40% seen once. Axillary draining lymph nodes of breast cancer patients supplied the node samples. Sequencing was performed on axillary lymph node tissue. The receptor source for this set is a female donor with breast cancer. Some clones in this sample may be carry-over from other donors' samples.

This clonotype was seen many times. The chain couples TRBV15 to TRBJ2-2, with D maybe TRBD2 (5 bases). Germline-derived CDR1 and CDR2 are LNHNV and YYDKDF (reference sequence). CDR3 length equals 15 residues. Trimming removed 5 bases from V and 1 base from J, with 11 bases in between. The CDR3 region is CATSLSGENTGELFF. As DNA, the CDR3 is TGTGCCACCAGCCTCAGCGGTGAGAACACCGGGGAGCTGTTTTTT.

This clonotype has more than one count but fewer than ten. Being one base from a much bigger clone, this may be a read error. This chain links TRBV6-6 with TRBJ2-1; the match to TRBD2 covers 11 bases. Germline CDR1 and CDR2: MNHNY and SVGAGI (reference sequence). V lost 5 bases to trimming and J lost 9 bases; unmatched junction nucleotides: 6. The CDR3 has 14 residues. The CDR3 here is CASSHTSGRPEQFF. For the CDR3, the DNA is TGTGCCAGCAGTCATACTAGCGGGAGACCTGAGCAGTTCTTC.

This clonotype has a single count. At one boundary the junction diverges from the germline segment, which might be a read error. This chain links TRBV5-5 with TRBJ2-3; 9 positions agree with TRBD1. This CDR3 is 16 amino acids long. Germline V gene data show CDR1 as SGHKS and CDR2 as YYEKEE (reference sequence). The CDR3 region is CAGSFVGTGLTGTQYF. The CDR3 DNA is TGTGCCGGCAGCTTCGTCGGGACAGGGTTAACAGGTACGCAGTATTTT.

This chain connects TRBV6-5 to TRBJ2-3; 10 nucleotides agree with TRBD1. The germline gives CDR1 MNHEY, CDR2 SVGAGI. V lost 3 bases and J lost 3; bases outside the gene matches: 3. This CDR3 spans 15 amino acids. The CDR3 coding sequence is TGTGCCAGCAGTTATCGGACAGGGGGAACAGATACGCAGTATTTT. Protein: CASSYRTGGTDTQYF.

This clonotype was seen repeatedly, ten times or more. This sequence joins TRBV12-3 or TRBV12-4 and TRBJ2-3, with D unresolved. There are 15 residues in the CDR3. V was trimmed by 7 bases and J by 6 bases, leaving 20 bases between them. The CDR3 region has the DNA TGTGCCAGCACCTTCAGCCTTTGGGGAACCGATACGCAGTATTTT. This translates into CASTFSLWGTDTQYF.

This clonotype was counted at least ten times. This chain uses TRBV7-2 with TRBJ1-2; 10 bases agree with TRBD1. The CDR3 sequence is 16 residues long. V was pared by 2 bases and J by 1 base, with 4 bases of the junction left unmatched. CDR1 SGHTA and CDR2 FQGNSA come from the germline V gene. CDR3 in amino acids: CASSLSWDRGNYGYTF. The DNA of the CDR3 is TGTGCCAGCAGCTTATCCTGGGACAGGGGTAACTATGGCTACACCTTC. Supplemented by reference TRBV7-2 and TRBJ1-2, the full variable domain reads GAGVSQSPSNKVTEKGKDVELRCDPISGHTALYWYRQSLGQGLEFLIYFQGNSAPDKSGLPSDRFSAERTGGSVSTLTIQRTQQEDSAVYLCASSLSWDRGNYGYTFGSGTRLTVV.

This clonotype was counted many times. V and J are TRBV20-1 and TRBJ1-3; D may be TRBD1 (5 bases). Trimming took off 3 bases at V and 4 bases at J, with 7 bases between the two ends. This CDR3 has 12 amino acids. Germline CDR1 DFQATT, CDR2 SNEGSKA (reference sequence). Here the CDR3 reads CSARGPGNTIYF. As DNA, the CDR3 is TGCAGTGCTAGGGGGCCAGGAAACACCATATATTTT.

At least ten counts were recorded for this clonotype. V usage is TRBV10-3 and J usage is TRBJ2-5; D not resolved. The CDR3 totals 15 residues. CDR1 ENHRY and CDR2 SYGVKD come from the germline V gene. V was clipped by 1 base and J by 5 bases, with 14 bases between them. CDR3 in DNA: TGTGCCATCAGTGAGTGGTTGGACGGTCGGGAGACCCAGTACTTC. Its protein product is CAISEWLDGRETQYF.

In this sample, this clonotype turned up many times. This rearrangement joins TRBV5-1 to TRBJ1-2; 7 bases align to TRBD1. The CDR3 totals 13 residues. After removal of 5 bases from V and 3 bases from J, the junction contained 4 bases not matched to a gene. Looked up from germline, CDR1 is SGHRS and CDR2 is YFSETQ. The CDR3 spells CASRYDRDYGYTF. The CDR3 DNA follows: TGCGCCAGCAGATATGACAGGGACTATGGCTACACCTTC.

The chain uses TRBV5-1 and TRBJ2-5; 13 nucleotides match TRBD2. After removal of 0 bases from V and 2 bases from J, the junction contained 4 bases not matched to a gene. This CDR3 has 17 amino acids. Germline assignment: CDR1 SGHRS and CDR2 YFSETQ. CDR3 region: CASSLGGTSGKQETQYF. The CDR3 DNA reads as TGCGCCAGCAGCTTGGGAGGGACTAGCGGGAAACAAGAGACCCAGTACTTC.

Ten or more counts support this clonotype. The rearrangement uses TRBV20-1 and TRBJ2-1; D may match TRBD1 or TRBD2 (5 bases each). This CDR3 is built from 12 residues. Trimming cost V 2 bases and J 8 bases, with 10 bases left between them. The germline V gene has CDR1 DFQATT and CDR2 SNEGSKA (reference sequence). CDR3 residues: CSARIVGDEQFF. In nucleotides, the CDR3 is TGCAGTGCTAGAATTGTGGGGGATGAGCAGTTCTTC.

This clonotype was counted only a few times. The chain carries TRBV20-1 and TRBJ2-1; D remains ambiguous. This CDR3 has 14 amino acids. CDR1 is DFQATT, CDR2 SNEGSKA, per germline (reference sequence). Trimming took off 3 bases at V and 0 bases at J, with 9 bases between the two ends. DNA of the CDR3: TGCAGTGCTAGTCCGGCAAGCTCCTACAATGAGCAGTTCTTC. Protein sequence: CSASPASSYNEQFF.

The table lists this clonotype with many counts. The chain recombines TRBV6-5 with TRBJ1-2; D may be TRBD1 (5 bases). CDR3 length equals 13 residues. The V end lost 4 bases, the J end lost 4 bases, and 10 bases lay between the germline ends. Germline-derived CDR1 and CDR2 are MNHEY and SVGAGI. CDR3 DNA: TGTGCCAGCAGTTGGGACGGTCGCTATGGCTACACCTTC. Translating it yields CASSWDGRYGYTF.

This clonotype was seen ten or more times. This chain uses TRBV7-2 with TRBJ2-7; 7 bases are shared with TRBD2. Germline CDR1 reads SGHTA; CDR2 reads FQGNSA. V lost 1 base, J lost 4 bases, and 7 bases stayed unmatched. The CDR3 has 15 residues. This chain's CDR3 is CASSLGGGSGYEQYF. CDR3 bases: TGTGCCAGCAGCTTAGGTGGCGGGAGCGGGTACGAGCAGTACTTC.

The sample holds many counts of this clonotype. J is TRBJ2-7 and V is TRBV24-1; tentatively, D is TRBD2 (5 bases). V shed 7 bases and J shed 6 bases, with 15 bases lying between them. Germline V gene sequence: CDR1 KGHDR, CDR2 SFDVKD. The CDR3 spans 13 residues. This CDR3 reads CATRRSGGGEQYF. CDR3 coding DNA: TGTGCCACCAGGAGGTCTGGAGGTGGCGAGCAGTACTTC.

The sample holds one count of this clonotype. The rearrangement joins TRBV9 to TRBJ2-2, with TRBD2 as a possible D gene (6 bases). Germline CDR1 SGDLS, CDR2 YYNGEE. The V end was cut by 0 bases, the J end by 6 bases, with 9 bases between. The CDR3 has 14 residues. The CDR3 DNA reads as TGTGCCAGCAGCGTAGACGGGAGTGCCGGGGAGCTGTTTTTT. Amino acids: CASSVDGSAGELFF.

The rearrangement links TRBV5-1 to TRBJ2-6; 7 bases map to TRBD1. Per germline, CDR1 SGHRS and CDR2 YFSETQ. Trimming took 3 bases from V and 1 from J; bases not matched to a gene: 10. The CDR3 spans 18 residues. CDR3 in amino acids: CASSSTGTASSGANVLTF. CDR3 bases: TGCGCCAGCAGCTCTACCGGGACAGCTTCGTCTGGGGCCAACGTCCTGACTTTC.

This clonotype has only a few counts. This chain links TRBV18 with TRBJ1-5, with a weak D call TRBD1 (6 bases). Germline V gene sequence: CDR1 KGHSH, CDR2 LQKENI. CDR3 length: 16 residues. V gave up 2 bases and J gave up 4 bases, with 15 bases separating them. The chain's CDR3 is CASSPESTGKNQPQHF. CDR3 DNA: TGTGCCAGCTCACCAGAATCGACAGGAAAAAATCAGCCCCAGCATTTT.

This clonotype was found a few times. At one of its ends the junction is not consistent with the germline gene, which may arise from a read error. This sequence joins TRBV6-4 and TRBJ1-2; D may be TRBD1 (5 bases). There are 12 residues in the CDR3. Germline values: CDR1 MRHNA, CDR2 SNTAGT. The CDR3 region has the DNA TGTGCCAGCAGTCACTCGGGGCGAGGCTACACCTTC. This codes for CASSHSGRGYTF.

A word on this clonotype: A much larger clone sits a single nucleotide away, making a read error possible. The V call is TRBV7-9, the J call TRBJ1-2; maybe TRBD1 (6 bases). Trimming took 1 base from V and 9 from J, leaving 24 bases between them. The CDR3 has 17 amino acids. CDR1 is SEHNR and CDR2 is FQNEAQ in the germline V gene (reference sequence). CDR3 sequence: CASSLVRGGGPRARYTF. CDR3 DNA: TGTGCCAGCAGCTTAGTCAGGGGTGGGGGACCAAGAGCCCGCTACACCTTC.

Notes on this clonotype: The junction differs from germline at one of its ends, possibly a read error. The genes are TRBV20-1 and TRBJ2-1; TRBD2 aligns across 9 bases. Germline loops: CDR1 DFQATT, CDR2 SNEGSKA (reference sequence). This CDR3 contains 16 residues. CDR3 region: CSARVSGGRPTGELFF. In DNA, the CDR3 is TGCAGTGCTAGAGTTAGCGGGGGTCGTCCCACCGGGGAGCTGTTCTTC.

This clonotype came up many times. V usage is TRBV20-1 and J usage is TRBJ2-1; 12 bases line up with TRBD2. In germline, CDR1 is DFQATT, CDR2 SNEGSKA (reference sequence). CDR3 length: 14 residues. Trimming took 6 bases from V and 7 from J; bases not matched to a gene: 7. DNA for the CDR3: TGCAGTGCCTCTAGCGGGAGGGGGTCAAATGAGCAGTTCTTC. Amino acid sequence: CSASSGRGSNEQFF.